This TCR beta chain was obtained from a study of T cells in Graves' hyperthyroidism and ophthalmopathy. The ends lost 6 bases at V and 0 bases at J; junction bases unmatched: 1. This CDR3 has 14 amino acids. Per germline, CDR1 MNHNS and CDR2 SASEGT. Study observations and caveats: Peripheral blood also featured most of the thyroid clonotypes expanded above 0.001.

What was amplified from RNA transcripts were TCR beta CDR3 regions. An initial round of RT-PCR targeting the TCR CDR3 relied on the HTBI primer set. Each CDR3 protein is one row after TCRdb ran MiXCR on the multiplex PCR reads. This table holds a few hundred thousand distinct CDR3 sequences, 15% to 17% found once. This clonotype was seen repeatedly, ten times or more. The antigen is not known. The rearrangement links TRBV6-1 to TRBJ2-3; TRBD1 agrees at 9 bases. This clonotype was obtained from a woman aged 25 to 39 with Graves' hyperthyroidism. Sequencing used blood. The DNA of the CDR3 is TGTGCCAGCAGACAGGGGGCTAGCACAGATACGCAGTATTTT. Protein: CASRQGASTDTQYF.